The rows below give T cell receptor beta chains drawn from one sample of a study of T cell responses to AZD1222 COVID-19 vaccine. Method: immunoSEQ multiplex PCR; TCRdb's copy keeps in-frame clones and lacks some. The sample contains approximately 100,000 clones, 90% of which appear only once. Sequenced here: peripheral blood, sampled on day 0 of AZD1222 vaccination. These receptors were taken from an adult in good health. Each CDR3 is given with its conserved first and last residue. The order of the fields is D gene, J gene, V gene, clone size, CDR3 DNA, CDR3 protein. The D gene is left open where the match is weak. A clone size is listed for some rows: how often the clone was seen (once, few, many), or a class if it is expanded.

>TRBD2|TRBJ2-7|TRBV11-2|-
TGTGCCAGCAGCTCCTTAGCGGGGGTGTACTTC
CASSSLAGVYF
>TRBD1|TRBJ1-2|TRBV6-5|-
TGTGCCAGCAGTCGTCAGGGGGAACGGTATGGCTACACCTTC
CASSRQGERYGYTF
>-|TRBJ1-6|TRBV5-1|-
TGCGCCAGCAGCTTGGGGGATCAAGACTCACCCCTCCACTTT
CASSLGDQDSPLHF
>TRBD2|TRBJ2-1|TRBV4-2|-
TGTGCCAGCAGCCAAGAGTCCCGCGGGGGGCTCGGAAATGAGCAGTTCTTC
CASSQESRGGLGNEQFF
>TRBD1|TRBJ1-6|TRBV11-1|-
TGTGCCAGCAGCTTGGACCCGGGACAGGGGTATTCACCCCTCCACTTT
CASSLDPGQGYSPLHF
>-|TRBJ2-3|TRBV19|-
TGTGCCAGTAGTAGCCCCCCAGGGCGGGGCACAGATACGCAGTATTTT
CASSSPPGRGTDTQYF
>-|TRBJ1-3|TRBV14|few
TGTGCCAGCAGCCAGGGTGCTTATGGAAACACCATATATTTT
CASSQGAYGNTIYF
>-|TRBJ1-1|TRBV12-1|-
TGTGCCAGCAGCTGGGGCCTTTGGAACACTGAAGCTTTCTTT
CASSWGLWNTEAFF
>-|TRBJ2-5|TRBV5-1|-
TGCGCCAGCTACGACGCCGGGGTTGAGACCCAGTACTTC
CASYDAGVETQYF
>TRBD1|TRBJ1-4|TRBV7-9|-
TGTGCCAGCAGCTTGGACGGGACAGGGGAAGAAAAACTGTTTTTT
CASSLDGTGEEKLFF
>TRBD1|TRBJ1-5|TRBV2|-
TGTGCCAGCACCAGGGGGGGCAATCAGCCCCAGCATTTT
CASTRGGNQPQHF
>-|TRBJ1-1|TRBV7-8|-
TGTGCCAGCAGCTTGGGAGGGGATAGAACCACTGAAGCTTTCTTT
CASSLGGDRTTEAFF
>-|TRBJ1-2|TRBV5-1|-
TGCGCCAGCAGCTTGGACGTTGGGGGGTCTGGCTACACCTTC
CASSLDVGGSGYTF